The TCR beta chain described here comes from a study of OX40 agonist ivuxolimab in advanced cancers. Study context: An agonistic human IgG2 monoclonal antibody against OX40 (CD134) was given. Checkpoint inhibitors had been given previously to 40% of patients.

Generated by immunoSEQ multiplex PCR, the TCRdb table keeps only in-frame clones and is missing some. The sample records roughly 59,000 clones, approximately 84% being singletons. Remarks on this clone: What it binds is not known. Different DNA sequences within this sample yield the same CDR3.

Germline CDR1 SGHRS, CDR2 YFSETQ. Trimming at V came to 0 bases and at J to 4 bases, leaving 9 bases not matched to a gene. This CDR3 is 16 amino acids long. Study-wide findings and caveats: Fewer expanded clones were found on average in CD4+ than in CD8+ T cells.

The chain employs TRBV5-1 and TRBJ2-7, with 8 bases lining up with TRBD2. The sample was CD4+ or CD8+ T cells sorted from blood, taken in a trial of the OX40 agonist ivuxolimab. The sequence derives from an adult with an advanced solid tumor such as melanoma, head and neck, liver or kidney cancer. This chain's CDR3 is CASSLAPGLEMYEQYF. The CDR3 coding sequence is TGCGCCAGCAGCTTGGCCCCGGGACTAGAGATGTACGAGCAGTACTTC.